Each of the 10 T cell receptor beta chains below was sequenced from the same sample in a study of cytomegalovirus exposure and HLA in healthy donors. Libraries were prepared by immunoSEQ multiplex PCR; TCRdb keeps only in-frame clonotypes and omits some of them. Seen here are 160,000 or so clones, just under 90% observed once, and the top ten hold 1.4%. Sequenced: PBMCs. These receptors all stem from a woman in her 30s in good health and CMV-seronegative.

V gene TRBV9 combines with J gene TRBJ1-6; D is unresolved. The V end lost 1 base, the J end lost 7 bases, and 12 bases lay between the germline ends. Germline V gene sequence: CDR1 SGDLS, CDR2 YYNGEE. The CDR3 contains 15 residues. The CDR3 loop reads CASSVSRGLNSPLHF. The CDR3 DNA follows: TGTGCCAGCAGCGTAAGTCGCGGCCTAAATTCACCCCTCCACTTT.

The chain employs TRBV15 and TRBJ2-3, with 15 bases that match TRBD2. With 9 bases clipped from V and 0 bases from J, the junction kept 10 bases outside the gene matches. Germline V gene data show CDR1 as LNHNV and CDR2 as YYDKDF (reference sequence). There are 18 residues in the CDR3. The CDR3 spells CATKTGTSGGPSTDTQYF. The CDR3 region has the DNA TGTGCCACTAAGACTGGGACTAGCGGGGGGCCTAGCACAGATACGCAGTATTTT. The variable domain in full, with the rest retrieved from reference TRBV15 and TRBJ2-3, is DAMVIQNPRYQVTQFGKPVTLSCSQTLNHNVMYWYQQKSSQAPKLLFHYYDKDFNNEADTPDNFQSRRPNTSFCFLDIRSPGLGDTAMYLCATKTGTSGGPSTDTQYFGPGTRLTVL.

CDR3 DNA: TGTGCCAGTAGCCAGGGCGGACAGGGGAATCAGCCCCAGCATTTT. Translating gives CASSQGGQGNQPQHF. The chain combines TRBV19 with TRBJ1-5, with 9 bases matching TRBD1. CDR1 and CDR2 (germline): LNHDA, SQIVND (reference sequence). CDR3 size: 15 residues. V lost 6 bases to trimming and J lost 4 bases; unmatched junction nucleotides: 7.

The chain carries TRBV6-1 and TRBJ1-5, with TRBD1 matching over 8 bases. From germline, CDR1 is MNHNS and CDR2 SASEGT. Trimming took 1 base from V and 7 from J; bases not matched to a gene: 9. This CDR3 has 16 amino acids. The CDR3 reads CASSEVPGGTMQPQHF. CDR3 coding DNA: TGTGCCAGCAGTGAAGTCCCAGGGGGCACGATGCAGCCCCAGCATTTT.

V is TRBV7-2 and J is TRBJ1-5; TRBD1 matches 10 bases. Losses at the gene ends were 3 bases for V and 7 bases for J; bases not matched to a gene: 3. Germline V lookup: CDR1 SGHTA, CDR2 FQGNSA. This CDR3 comprises 14 residues. The CDR3 region is CASSFGTGDQPQHF. In nucleotides, the CDR3 is TGTGCCAGCAGCTTCGGGACAGGGGACCAGCCCCAGCATTTT. The variable domain in full, with the rest retrieved from reference TRBV7-2 and TRBJ1-5, is GAGVSQSPSNKVTEKGKDVELRCDPISGHTALYWYRQSLGQGLEFLIYFQGNSAPDKSGLPSDRFSAERTGGSVSTLTIQRTQQEDSAVYLCASSFGTGDQPQHFGDGTRLSIL.

The rearrangement uses TRBV14 and TRBJ2-7; D might be TRBD1 (7 bases). CDR3 length: 17 amino acids. Trimming cost V 1 base and J 0 bases, with 16 bases left between them. The germline gives CDR1 SGHDN, CDR2 FVKESK. CDR3 sequence: CASSQGRGTVSSYEQYF. In nucleotides, the CDR3 is TGTGCCAGCAGCCAAGGGAGGGGGACAGTGAGCTCCTACGAGCAGTACTTC.

This chain links TRBV2 with TRBJ2-3, with 7 bases aligning to TRBD1. The junction had 5 bases not matched to a gene; V was cut back by 3 bases and J by 5 bases. CDR1 and CDR2 from the germline V gene are SNHLY and FYNNEI. The length of the CDR3 is 14 residues. CDR3: CASSEVTGQDTQYF. CDR3 DNA sequence: TGTGCCAGCAGTGAGGTGACAGGGCAAGATACGCAGTATTTT.

A few counts support this clone. The V gene is TRBV5-5, the J gene TRBJ2-1, with TRBD2 matching over 7 bases. V dropped 6 bases and J dropped 2; count of bases not matched to a gene: 11. Germline CDR1 and CDR2: SGHKS and YYEKEE (reference sequence). CDR3 length equals 16 residues. Written as DNA, the CDR3 is TGTGCCAGCACCGACAGTGTGGGAGGGGCCTACAATGAGCAGTTCTTC. Encoded protein: CASTDSVGGAYNEQFF.

This clone was counted a few times. The J gene is TRBJ2-2, the V gene TRBV30, with 8 bases identical to TRBD1. CDR3 length: 14 residues. V shed 0 bases, J shed 7 bases, and the junction held 4 bases outside the gene matches. Germline V lookup: CDR1 GTSNPN, CDR2 SVGIG (reference sequence). The chain's CDR3 is CAWSVDRADGELFF. The CDR3 nucleotides are TGTGCCTGGAGTGTGGACAGGGCTGACGGGGAGCTGTTTTTT.

V gene TRBV29-1 combines with J gene TRBJ2-7; TRBD1 matches 8 bases. This CDR3 has 14 amino acids. Germline CDR1 is SQVTM and CDR2 is ANQGSEA. Unmatched junction bases numbered 4, after V lost 0 bases and J lost 3 bases. The CDR3 bases are TGCAGCGTTGAAGATGGGACAGGCTACTACGAGCAGTACTTC. This sequence encodes CSVEDGTGYYEQYF.